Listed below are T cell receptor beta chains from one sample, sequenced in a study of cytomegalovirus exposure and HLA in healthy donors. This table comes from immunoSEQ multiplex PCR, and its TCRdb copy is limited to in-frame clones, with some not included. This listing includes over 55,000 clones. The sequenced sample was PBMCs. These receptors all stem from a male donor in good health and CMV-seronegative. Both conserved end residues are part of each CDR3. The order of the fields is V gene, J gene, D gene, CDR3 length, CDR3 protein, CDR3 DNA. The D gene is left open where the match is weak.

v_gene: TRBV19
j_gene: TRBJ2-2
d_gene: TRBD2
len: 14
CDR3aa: CASSMGVAGMELFF
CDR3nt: TGTGCCAGTAGTATGGGGGTAGCGGGGATGGAGCTGTTTTTT

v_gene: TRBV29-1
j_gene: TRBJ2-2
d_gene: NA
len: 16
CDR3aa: CSVALVVSGASGELFF
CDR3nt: TGCAGCGTTGCCTTAGTTGTGTCAGGGGCAAGCGGGGAGCTGTTTTTT

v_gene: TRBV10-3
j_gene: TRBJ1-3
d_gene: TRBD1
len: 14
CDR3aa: CARPADRAGNTIYF
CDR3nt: TGTGCCCGGCCGGCAGACAGGGCTGGAAACACCATATATTTT

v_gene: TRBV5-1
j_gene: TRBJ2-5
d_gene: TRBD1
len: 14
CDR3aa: CASSGGQIQENQYF
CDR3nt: TGCGCCAGCAGCGGGGGACAGATCCAAGAGAACCAGTACTTC

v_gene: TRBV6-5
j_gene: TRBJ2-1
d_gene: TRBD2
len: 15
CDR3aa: CASSSGLAVYNEQFF
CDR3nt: TGTGCCAGCAGTTCAGGACTAGCGGTATACAATGAGCAGTTCTTC

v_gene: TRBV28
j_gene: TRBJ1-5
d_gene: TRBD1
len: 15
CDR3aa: CASSPDRGRYQPQHF
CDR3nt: TGTGCCAGCAGCCCCGACAGGGGTAGATATCAGCCCCAGCATTTT

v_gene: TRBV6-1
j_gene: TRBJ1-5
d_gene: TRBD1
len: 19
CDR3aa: CASSEALGQGASSNQPQHF
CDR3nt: TGTGCCAGCAGTGAAGCGCTAGGACAGGGGGCGTCGAGCAATCAGCCCCAGCATTTT

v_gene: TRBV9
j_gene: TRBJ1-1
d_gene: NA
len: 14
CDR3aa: CASSGGQPNTEAFF
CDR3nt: TGTGCCAGCAGCGGGGGACAACCGAACACTGAAGCTTTCTTT

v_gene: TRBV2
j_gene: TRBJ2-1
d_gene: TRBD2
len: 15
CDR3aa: CASSVSSGDYNEQFF
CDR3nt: TGTGCCAGCAGTGTGAGTAGCGGGGACTACAATGAGCAGTTCTTC

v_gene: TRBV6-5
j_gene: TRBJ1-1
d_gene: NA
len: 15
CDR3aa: CASSYSTQGKREAFF
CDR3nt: TGTGCCAGCAGTTACTCGACCCAGGGGAAGAGGGAAGCTTTCTTT

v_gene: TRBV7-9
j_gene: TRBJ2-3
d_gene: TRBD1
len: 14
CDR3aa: CASRRGQGTDTQYF
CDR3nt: TGTGCCAGCAGGCGGGGACAGGGGACAGATACGCAGTATTTT

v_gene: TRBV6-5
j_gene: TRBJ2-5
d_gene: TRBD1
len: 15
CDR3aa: CASSTIGQGEETQYF
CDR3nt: TGTGCCAGCAGTACTATAGGACAGGGAGAAGAGACCCAGTACTTC

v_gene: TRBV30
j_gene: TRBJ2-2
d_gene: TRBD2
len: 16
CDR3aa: CAWGPGGGGNTGELFF
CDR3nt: TGTGCCTGGGGCCCAGGTGGCGGGGGGAACACCGGGGAGCTGTTTTTT

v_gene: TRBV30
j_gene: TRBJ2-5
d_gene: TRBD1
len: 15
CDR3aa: CAGSATGGMGETQYF
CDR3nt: TGTGCCGGGAGTGCCACAGGGGGCATGGGGGAGACCCAGTACTTC

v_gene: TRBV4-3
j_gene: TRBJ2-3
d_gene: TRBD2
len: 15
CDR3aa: CASSQTGGASDTQYF
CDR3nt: TGCGCCAGCAGCCAAACCGGGGGGGCCTCAGATACGCAGTATTTT

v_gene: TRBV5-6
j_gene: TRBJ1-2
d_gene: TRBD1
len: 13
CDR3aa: CASSKDRGYGYTF
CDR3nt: TGTGCCAGCAGCAAGGACAGGGGATATGGCTACACCTTC

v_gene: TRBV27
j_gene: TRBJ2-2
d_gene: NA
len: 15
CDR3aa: CASSRGDSNTGELFF
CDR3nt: TGTGCCAGCAGTCGCGGGGACAGTAACACCGGGGAGCTGTTTTTT

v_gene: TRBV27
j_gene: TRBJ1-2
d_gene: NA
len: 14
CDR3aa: CASSLSKWGDGYTF
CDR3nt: TGTGCCAGCAGTTTATCGAAGTGGGGGGATGGCTACACCTTC

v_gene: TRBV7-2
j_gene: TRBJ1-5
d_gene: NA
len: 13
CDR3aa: CASNYDPGQPQHF
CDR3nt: TGTGCCAGCAACTATGACCCGGGGCAGCCCCAGCATTTT

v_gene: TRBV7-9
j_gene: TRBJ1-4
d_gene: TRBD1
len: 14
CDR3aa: CASSLRQGREKLFF
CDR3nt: TGTGCCAGCAGCCTTAGACAGGGGAGGGAAAAACTGTTTTTT

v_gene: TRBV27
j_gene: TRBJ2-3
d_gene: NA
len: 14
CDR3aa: CASSLRLYTDTQYF
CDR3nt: TGTGCCAGCAGTTTACGGTTATACACAGATACGCAGTATTTT

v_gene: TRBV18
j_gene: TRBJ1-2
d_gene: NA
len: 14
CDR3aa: CASSWTDKNYGYTF
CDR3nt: TGTGCCAGCTCATGGACTGACAAGAACTATGGCTACACCTTC